This TCR beta chain is from a study of cytomegalovirus exposure and HLA in healthy donors. Study-wide results and caveats: Reportedly, TCR beta sequences accurately predicted HLA-A and HLA-B alleles in most subjects. The availability of immune exposure information extended only to CMV serostatus.

The V and J ends lost 6 bases and 4 bases respectively, with 12 bases between them. The germline gives CDR1 MNHEY, CDR2 SVGAGI. There are 13 residues in the CDR3. PCR amplification relied on 60 Vbeta primers (plus 13 Jbeta primers). The assay was immunoSEQ multiplex PCR, and TCRdb's table has in-frame clones only and misses some. The sample consists of around 140,000 clones, approximately 85% of them appearing once. A word on this clone: Its target is not known.

Nominally healthy donors provided the samples, though records likely missed some immune exposures. Sample: PBMCs. The receptor's source is a woman aged 40 to 50 in good health and CMV-seronegative. The V and J genes are TRBV6-5 and TRBJ1-2, with D tentatively TRBD1 (6 bases). The CDR3 region has the DNA TGTGCCAGCAGACACAGGGCCCTCTATGGCTACACCTTC. It yields the protein CASRHRALYGYTF.